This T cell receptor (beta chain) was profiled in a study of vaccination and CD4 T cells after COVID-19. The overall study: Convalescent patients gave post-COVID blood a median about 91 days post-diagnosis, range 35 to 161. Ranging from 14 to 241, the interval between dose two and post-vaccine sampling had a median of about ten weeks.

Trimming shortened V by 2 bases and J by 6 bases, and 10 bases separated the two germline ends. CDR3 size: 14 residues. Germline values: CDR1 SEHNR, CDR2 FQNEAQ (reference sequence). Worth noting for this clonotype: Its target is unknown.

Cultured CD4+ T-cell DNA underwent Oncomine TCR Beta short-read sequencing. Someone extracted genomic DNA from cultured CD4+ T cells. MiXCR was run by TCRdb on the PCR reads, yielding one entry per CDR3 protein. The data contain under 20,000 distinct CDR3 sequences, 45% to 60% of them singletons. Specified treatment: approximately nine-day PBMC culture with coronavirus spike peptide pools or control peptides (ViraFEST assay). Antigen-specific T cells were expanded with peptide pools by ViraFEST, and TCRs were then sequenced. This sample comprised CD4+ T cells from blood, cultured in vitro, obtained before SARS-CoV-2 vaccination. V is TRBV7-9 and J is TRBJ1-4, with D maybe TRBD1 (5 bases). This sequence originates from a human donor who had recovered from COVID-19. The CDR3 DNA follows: TGTGCCAGCAGCTTATCTCGGGGGGATGAAAAACTGTTTTTT. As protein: CASSLSRGDEKLFF.